Each of the 15 T cell receptor beta chains below was sequenced from the same sample in a study of prognosis after radiotherapy for stage I lung cancer. Amplification of TCR beta CDR3 from genomic DNA used two-round multiplex PCR. The first round of PCR was done with primers that matched each TRBV and TRBJ gene. TCRdb redid the calling of the multiplex PCR reads with MiXCR, one entry per CDR3 protein. The sample records some 15,000 distinct CDR3 sequences, roughly 28% being singletons. The source was PBMCs, collected before or after stereotactic body radiation therapy (not recorded which). These receptor sequences come from a donor aged 50 or older with non-small cell lung cancer.

In its sample, this clonotype was seen many times. No conserved phenylalanine or tryptophan ends this CDR3, so it is likely a read error. V usage is TRBV19 and J usage is TRBJ2-1; 7 bases are shared with TRBD1. This CDR3 is 14 amino acids long. Trimming cost V 6 bases and J 2 bases; bases outside gene matches: 4. Germline loops: CDR1 LNHDA, CDR2 SQIVND (reference sequence). In nucleotides, the CDR3 is TGTGCCAGTAGCCCCGGGACAGCCTACAATGAGCAGTTCCTC. Protein product: CASSPGTAYNEQFL.

This clonotype was seen at least ten times. V usage is TRBV7-9 and J usage is TRBJ2-1; tentatively, D is TRBD2 (5 bases). V dropped 5 bases and J dropped 4 bases, with 12 bases sitting between them. This CDR3 contains 14 residues. The germline V gene has CDR1 SEHNR and CDR2 FQNEAQ (reference sequence). This chain's CDR3 is CASSESGKYNEQFF. The CDR3 DNA reads as TGTGCCAGCAGCGAAAGCGGCAAGTACAATGAGCAGTTCTTC.

The chain employs TRBV7-9 and TRBJ1-6, with 7 bases fitting TRBD1. V shed 5 bases and J 10 bases; nucleotides not matched to a gene: 11. The CDR3 totals 15 residues. Germline loops: CDR1 SEHNR, CDR2 FQNEAQ (reference sequence). CDR3 bases: TGTGCCAGCAGCCATGGTTCAAGGGGGCGGTCACCCCTCCACTTT. Encoded protein: CASSHGSRGRSPLHF. The whole variable domain, remainder taken from reference TRBV7-9 and TRBJ1-6, is DTGVSQNPRHKITKRGQNVTFRCDPISEHNRLYWYRQTLGQGPEFLTYFQNEAQLEKSRLLSDRFSAERPKGSFSTLEIQRTEQGDSAMYLCASSHGSRGRSPLHFGNGTRLTVT.

This clonotype was counted a single time. A junction end diverges from the germline sequence, so it may reflect a read error. CDR3 sequence: CASSLVGKPENQYF. CDR3 nucleotide sequence: TGTGCCAGCAGCTTAGTTGGCAAGCCAGAGAACCAGTACTTC. The V call is TRBV7-9, the J call TRBJ2-5; D call uncertain. Germline CDR1 and CDR2: SEHNR and FQNEAQ (reference sequence). The CDR3 loop spans 14 amino acids.

This clonotype was seen a single time. One end of the junction fails to match germline, which may point to a read error. The chain has TRBV7-2 and TRBJ1-5; D is unclear. Germline-derived CDR1 and CDR2 are SGHTA and FQGNSA. The CDR3 runs to 15 residues. The CDR3 DNA reads as TGTGCTAGCAGCTTAGAAGGGAGCGTCAATCAGCCCCAGCATTTT. Encoded protein: CASSLEGSVNQPQHF.

This clonotype was observed at least ten times. The chain carries TRBV5-4 and TRBJ2-2, with TRBD2 identical over 11 bases. V gave up 0 bases and J gave up 6 bases; unmatched junction bases: 4. The CDR3 covers 16 residues. Per germline, CDR1 SGHNT and CDR2 YYREEE (reference sequence). For the CDR3, the DNA is TGTGCCAGCAGCTTGGAGTATAGCGGGAGGGCCGGGGAGCTGTTTTTT. This codes for CASSLEYSGRAGELFF.

Ten or more counts support this clonotype. CDR3: CASSPSGANTGELFF. The CDR3 nucleotides are TGTGCCAGCAGCCCTAGCGGGGCGAACACCGGGGAGCTGTTTTTT. This chain links TRBV9 with TRBJ2-2, with TRBD2 matching 9 bases. The V segment lost 4 bases and the J segment 0 bases; nucleotides outside the gene matches: 1. Germline CDR1 and CDR2: SGDLS and YYNGEE. The CDR3 has 15 residues.

This clonotype was seen at least ten times. This chain joins TRBV6-1 and TRBJ2-7; 8 bases map to TRBD1. The CDR3 consists of 14 residues. The V segment lost 2 bases and the J segment 5 bases; nucleotides outside the gene matches: 5. Germline assignment: CDR1 MNHNS and CDR2 SASEGT. The CDR3 coding sequence is TGTGCCAGCAGTGAACGGACAGGGAGCCACGAGCAGTACTTC. This gives the protein CASSERTGSHEQYF.

By sample fraction, this clonotype is medium-sized (0.01 to 0.1%). The J gene is TRBJ2-1, the V gene TRBV12-3 or TRBV12-4, with a tentative D call TRBD2 (6 bases). The length of the CDR3 is 15 residues. The V end lost 5 bases, the J end lost 6 bases, and 17 bases lay between the germline ends. The CDR3 region is CASSTGSSETNEQFF. CDR3 nucleotides: TGTGCCAGCAGTACCGGGAGTAGTGAGACCAATGAGCAGTTCTTC.

Many counts were recorded for this clonotype. The gene calls are TRBV6-5 and TRBJ2-7; TRBD1 matches 7 bases. Trimming removed 2 bases from V and 1 base from J; junction bases left unmatched: 8. The CDR3 length is 16 residues. Germline-derived CDR1 and CDR2 are MNHEY and SVGAGI. CDR3 in amino acids: CASSYAPGQRSYEQYF. CDR3 nucleotides: TGTGCCAGCAGTTACGCGCCGGGACAGCGATCCTACGAGCAGTACTTC.

As regards this clonotype: Germline is not matched at one junction end, which may reflect a read error. This chain uses TRBV2 with TRBJ2-1; D not resolved. CDR3 length equals 11 residues. Per the germline V gene, CDR1 is SNHLY and CDR2 is FYNNEI. The CDR3 DNA follows: TGTGCAAGCAGCGATCAAAATGAGCAGTTCTTC. Protein: CASSDQNEQFF.

This clonotype was counted at least ten times. V is TRBV29-1 and J is TRBJ2-3; 7 bases map to TRBD1. Per germline, CDR1 SQVTM and CDR2 ANQGSEA. The CDR3 extends over 13 amino acids. V dropped 5 bases and J dropped 4; count of bases not matched to a gene: 6. The CDR3 spells CSVCRGRADTQYF. The CDR3 DNA follows: TGCAGCGTTTGTAGGGGGCGGGCAGATACGCAGTATTTT.

This clonotype was counted ten times or more. This chain joins TRBV3-1 and TRBJ1-3, with unresolved D. V lost 2 bases, J lost 0 bases, and 5 bases lay in between. Germline V gene data show CDR1 as LGHDT and CDR2 as YNNKEL (reference sequence). The CDR3 is made up of 14 amino acids. The CDR3 DNA sequence: TGTGCCAGCAGCCAAACAAGCTCTGGAAACACCATATATTTT. Translation gives CASSQTSSGNTIYF.

The count of this clonotype is one. The chain joins TRBV28 to TRBJ2-3; TRBD1 matches at 9 bases. The CDR3 consists of 15 residues. Germline V gene data show CDR1 as MDHEN and CDR2 as SYDVKM. J was trimmed by 5 bases and V by 5 bases; bases with no gene match: 8. CDR3 in DNA: TGTGCCAGCAGTGGAGGGACAGGGCGGGAAGATACGCAGTATTTT. Its protein product is CASSGGTGREDTQYF.

In the case of this clonotype: A far larger clone is only one base removed, so a read error is likely. This chain links TRBV6-1 with TRBJ2-7, with 14 bases matching TRBD2. The J call could be wrong; TRBJ2-5 is a better fit for the DNA end. Germline CDR1 and CDR2: MNHNS and SASEGT. CDR3 length: 19 residues. CDR3 residues: CASSAGLAGANPYQETQYF. In nucleotides, the CDR3 is TGTGCCAGCAGTGCGGGACTAGCGGGAGCGAACCCGTACCAAGAGACCCAGTACTTC.